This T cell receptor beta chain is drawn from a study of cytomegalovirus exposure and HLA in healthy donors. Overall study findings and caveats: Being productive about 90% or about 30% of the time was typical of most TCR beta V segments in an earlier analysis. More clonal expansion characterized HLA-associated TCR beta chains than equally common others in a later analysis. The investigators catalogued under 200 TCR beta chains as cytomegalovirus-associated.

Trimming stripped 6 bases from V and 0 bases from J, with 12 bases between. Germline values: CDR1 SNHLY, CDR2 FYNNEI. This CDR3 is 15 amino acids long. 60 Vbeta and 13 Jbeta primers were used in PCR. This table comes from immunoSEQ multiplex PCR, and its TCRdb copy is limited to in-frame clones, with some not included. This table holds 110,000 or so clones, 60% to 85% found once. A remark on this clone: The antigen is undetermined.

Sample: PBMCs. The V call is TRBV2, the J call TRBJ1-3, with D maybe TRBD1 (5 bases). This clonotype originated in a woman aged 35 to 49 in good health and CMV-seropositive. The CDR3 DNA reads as TGTGCCAGCAGGGCGGGACGGTACTCTGGAAACACCATATATTTT. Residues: CASRAGRYSGNTIYF. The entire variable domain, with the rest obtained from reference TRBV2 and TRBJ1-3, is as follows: EPEVTQTPSHQVTQMGQEVILRCVPISNHLYFYWYRQILGQKVEFLVSFYNNEISEKSEIFDDQFSVERPDGSNFTLKIRSTKLEDSAMYFCASRAGRYSGNTIYFGEGSWLTVV.